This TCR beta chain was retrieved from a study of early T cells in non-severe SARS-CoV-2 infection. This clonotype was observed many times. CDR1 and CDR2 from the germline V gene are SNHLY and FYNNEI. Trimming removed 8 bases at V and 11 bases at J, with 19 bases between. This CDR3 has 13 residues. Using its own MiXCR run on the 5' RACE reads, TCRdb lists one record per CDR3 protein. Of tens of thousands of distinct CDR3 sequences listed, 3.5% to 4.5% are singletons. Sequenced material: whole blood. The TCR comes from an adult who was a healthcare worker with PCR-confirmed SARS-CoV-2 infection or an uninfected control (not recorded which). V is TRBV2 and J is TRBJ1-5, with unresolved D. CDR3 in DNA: TGTGCCAGCTCGGGCCTTTCCAAATGGGCCCAGCATTTT. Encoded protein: CASSGLSKWAQHF.